This T cell receptor beta chain was recorded in a study of T-cell reconstitution after alpha-beta-depleted transplantation in children. V was shortened by 6 bases and J by 10 bases, with 13 bases between the two germline ends. This CDR3 is built from 12 residues. As it was prepared, the TCRbeta library received unique molecular identifiers. TCRdb re-called the PCR reads with MiXCR, one entry per CDR3 protein. The sample has roughly 500,000 distinct CDR3 sequences, around a third seen once. The source was PBMCs from the stem cell graft donor, collected from the stem cell graft. The source is a human donor who donated a stem cell graft to a child with aplastic anemia. The chain is built from TRBV12-3 or TRBV12-4 and TRBJ1-5; D remains ambiguous. CDR3 protein: CASSPQVEPQHF. DNA of the CDR3: TGTGCCAGCAGCCCCCAAGTAGAACCCCAGCATTTT.